This passage covers 9 T cell receptor beta chains from one sample sequenced in a study of T-cell reconstitution after alpha-beta-depleted transplantation in children. Preparation of the TCRbeta library involved a method that used unique molecular identifiers. A single record per CDR3 protein comes from TCRdb applying MiXCR to the PCR reads. The sample has about 610,000 distinct CDR3 sequences, about 11% seen once. This specimen was PBMCs from the stem cell graft donor, taken from the stem cell graft. The receptors shown here come from a human donor who donated a stem cell graft to a child with acute myeloid leukemia.

This chain joins TRBV12-3 or TRBV12-4 and TRBJ2-6; 7 bases align to TRBD1. The CDR3 covers 17 residues. V lost 6 bases and J lost 2; bases outside the gene matches: 10. In DNA form, the CDR3 reads TGTGCCAGCAGGATGGGACAGCTAGTGACTGGGGCCAACGTCCTGACTTTC. Amino acid sequence: CASRMGQLVTGANVLTF.

This clonotype was recorded many times. The chain joins TRBV5-1 to TRBJ2-3; 7 bases are a match to TRBD2. The CDR3 is made up of 14 amino acids. Germline CDR1 SGHRS, CDR2 YFSETQ. V lost 3 bases and J lost 2; bases outside the gene matches: 3. Here the CDR3 reads CASSWGDYTDTQYF. Here the CDR3 DNA reads TGCGCCAGCAGCTGGGGGGACTACACAGATACGCAGTATTTT.

In regard to this clonotype: Just one base apart from a much larger clone, this may be a read error. The chain uses TRBV4-3 and TRBJ2-1, with D uncertain. The CDR3 has 14 amino acids. Trimming took 3 bases from V and 10 from J, leaving 16 bases between them. Germline CDR1 LGHNA, CDR2 YSLEER. DNA of the CDR3: TGCGCCAGCAGCCATGTTTCATCGTGCGGCGAGCAGTTCTTC. Translating gives CASSHVSSCGEQFF.

The gene calls are TRBV4-2 and TRBJ1-5; 8 nucleotides agree with TRBD1. V trimming: 1 base; J trimming: 2 bases; junction bases outside the gene matches: 7. This CDR3 has 17 residues. Germline CDR1 and CDR2: LGHNA and YNFKEQ. The CDR3 here is CASSQVAGQGGNQPQHF. The CDR3 nucleotides read TGTGCCAGCAGCCAAGTTGCCGGACAGGGCGGCAATCAGCCCCAGCATTTT.

The rearrangement links TRBV5-8 to TRBJ2-1; TRBD2 matches 13 bases. Germline V lookup: CDR1 SGHTS, CDR2 YDEGEE. V lost 4 bases, J lost 2 bases, and 3 bases stayed unmatched. This CDR3 contains 16 residues. The CDR3 loop reads CASSRTSGRTYNEQFF. CDR3 sequence (DNA): TGTGCCAGCAGCAGGACTAGCGGGAGAACCTACAATGAGCAGTTCTTC.

This chain connects TRBV6-5 to TRBJ2-1, with D perhaps given as TRBD1 or TRBD2 (6 bases each). The CDR3 runs 14 residues. V lost 10 bases to trimming and J lost 2 bases, with 15 bases between them. The germline V gene has CDR1 MNHEY and CDR2 SVGAGI. The CDR3 here is CAKEGESTYNEQFF. The CDR3 DNA reads as TGTGCCAAGGAGGGGGAATCGACCTACAATGAGCAGTTCTTC.

This clonotype was seen a few times. V gene TRBV5-1 combines with J gene TRBJ2-3; D uncertain. The germline CDR1 and CDR2 sequences are SGHRS and YFSETQ. V was shortened by 2 bases and J by 7 bases, with 8 bases between the two germline ends. This CDR3 is built from 12 residues. This CDR3 reads CASSLGGNTQYF. The CDR3 DNA reads TGCGCCAGCAGCTTAGGCGGAAATACGCAGTATTTT.

The chain couples TRBV7-2 to TRBJ1-5; D possibly corresponds to TRBD1 (5 bases). V gave up 5 bases and J gave up 1 base, with 12 bases separating them. This CDR3 comprises 15 residues. Germline CDR1 reads SGHTA; CDR2 reads FQGNSA. CDR3 DNA sequence: TGTGCCAGCAGCCAGGTGGGGACGAGCAATCAGCCCCAGCATTTT. It yields the protein CASSQVGTSNQPQHF.

This clonotype was counted ten times or more. The chain joins TRBV14 to TRBJ2-1; D is unresolved. The V gene's germline CDR1 is SGHDN and CDR2 FVKESK. This CDR3 comprises 13 residues. Between the trimmed V and J ends, which lost 0 bases and 12 bases, there was a span of 12 bases. The CDR3 reads CASSQELRRGQFF. Here the CDR3 DNA reads TGTGCCAGCAGCCAAGAGCTCCGACGAGGGCAGTTCTTC.